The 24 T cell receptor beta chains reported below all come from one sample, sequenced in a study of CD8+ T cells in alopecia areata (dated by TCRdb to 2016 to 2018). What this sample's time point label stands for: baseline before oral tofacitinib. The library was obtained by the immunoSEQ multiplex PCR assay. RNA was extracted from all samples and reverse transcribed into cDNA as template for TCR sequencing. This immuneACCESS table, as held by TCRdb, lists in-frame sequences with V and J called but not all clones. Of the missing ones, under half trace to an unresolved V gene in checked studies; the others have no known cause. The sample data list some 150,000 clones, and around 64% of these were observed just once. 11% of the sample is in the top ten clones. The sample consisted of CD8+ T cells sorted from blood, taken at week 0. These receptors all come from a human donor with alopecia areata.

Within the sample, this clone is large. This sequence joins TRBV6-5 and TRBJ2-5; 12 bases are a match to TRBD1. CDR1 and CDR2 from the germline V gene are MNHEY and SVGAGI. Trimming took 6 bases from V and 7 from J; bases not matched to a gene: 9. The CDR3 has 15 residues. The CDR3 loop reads CASSFRDRGRGTQYF. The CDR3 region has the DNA TGTGCCAGCAGCTTCCGGGACAGGGGGCGAGGGACCCAGTACTTC.

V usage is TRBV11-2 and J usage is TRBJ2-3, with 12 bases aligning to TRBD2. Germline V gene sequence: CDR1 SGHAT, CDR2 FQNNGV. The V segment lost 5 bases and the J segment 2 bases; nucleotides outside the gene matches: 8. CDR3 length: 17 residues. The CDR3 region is CASSEQLAGGATDTQYF. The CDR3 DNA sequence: TGTGCCAGCAGCGAACAACTAGCGGGGGGAGCCACAGATACGCAGTATTTT. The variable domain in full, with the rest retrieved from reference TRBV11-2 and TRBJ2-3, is EAGVAQSPRYKIIEKRQSVAFWCNPISGHATLYWYQQILGQGPKLLIQFQNNGVVDDSQLPKDRFSAERLKGVDSTLKIQPAKLEDSAVYLCASSEQLAGGATDTQYFGPGTRLTVL.

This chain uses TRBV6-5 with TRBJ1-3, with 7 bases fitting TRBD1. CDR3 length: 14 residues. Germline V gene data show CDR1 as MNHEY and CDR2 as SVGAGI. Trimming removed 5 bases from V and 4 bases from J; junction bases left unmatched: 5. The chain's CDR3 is CASSRQGRGNTIYF. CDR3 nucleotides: TGTGCCAGCAGTAGACAGGGCCGGGGAAACACCATATATTTT.

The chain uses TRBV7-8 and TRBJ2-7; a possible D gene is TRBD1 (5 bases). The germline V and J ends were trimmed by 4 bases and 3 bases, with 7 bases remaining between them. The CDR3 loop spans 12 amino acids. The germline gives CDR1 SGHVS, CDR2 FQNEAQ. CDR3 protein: CASSYDSYEQYF. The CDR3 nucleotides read TGTGCCAGCAGCTACGACAGCTACGAGCAGTACTTC.

The CDR3 protein is CASSFIDRAPSGYTF. The DNA for the CDR3 is TGTGCCAGCAGCTTCATAGACAGGGCCCCCTCCGGCTACACCTTC. This sequence joins TRBV7-9 and TRBJ1-2; 7 nucleotides agree with TRBD1. Germline loops: CDR1 SEHNR, CDR2 FQNEAQ (reference sequence). Trimming took 3 bases from V and 8 from J; bases not matched to a gene: 12. There are 15 residues in the CDR3.

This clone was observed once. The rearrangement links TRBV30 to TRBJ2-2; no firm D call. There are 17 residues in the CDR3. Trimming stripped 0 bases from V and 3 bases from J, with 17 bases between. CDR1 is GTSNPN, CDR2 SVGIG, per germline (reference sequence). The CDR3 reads CAWSVIPFRVDTGELFF. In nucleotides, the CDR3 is TGTGCCTGGAGTGTAATTCCCTTCCGAGTCGACACCGGGGAGCTGTTTTTT.

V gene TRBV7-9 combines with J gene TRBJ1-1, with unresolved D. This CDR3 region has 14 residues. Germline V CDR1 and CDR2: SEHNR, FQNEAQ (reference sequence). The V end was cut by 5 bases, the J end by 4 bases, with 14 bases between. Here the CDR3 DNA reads TGTGCCAGCAGCCCAAGATGGGGTGGCACTGAAGCTTTCTTT. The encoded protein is CASSPRWGGTEAFF.

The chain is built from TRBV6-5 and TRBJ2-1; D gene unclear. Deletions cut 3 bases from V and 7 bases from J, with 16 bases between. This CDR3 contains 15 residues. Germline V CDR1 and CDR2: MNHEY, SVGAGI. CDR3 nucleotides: TGTGCCAGCAGTTATGAGACGGGCGTCGGAAATGAGCAGTTCTTC. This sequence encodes CASSYETGVGNEQFF.

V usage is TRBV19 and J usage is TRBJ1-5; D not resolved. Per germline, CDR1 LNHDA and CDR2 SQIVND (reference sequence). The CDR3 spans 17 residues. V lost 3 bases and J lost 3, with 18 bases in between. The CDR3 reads CASSIRRQLAPNQPQHF. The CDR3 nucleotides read TGTGCCAGTAGTATTCGGCGGCAGCTCGCCCCCAATCAGCCCCAGCATTTT.

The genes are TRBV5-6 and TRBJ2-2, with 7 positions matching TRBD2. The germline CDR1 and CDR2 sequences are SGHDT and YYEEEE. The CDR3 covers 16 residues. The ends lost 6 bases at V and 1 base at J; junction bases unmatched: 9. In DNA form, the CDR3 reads TGTGCCAGCATGAACCCGTGGGAGGGGAACACCGGGGAGCTGTTTTTT. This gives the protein CASMNPWEGNTGELFF.

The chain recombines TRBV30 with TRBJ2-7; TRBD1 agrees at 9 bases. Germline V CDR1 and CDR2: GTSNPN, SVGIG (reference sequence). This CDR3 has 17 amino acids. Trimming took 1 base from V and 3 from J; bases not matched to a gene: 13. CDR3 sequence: CAWSGLQGARRYYEQYF. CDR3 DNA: TGTGCCTGGAGTGGATTACAGGGGGCCCGCCGCTACTACGAGCAGTACTTC.

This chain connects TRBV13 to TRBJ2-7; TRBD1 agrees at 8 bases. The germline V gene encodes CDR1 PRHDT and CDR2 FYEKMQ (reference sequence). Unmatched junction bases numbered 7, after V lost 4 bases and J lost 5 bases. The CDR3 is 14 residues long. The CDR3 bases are TGTGCCAGCAGCTCAACCCTGGACAGGGACGAGCAGTACTTC. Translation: CASSSTLDRDEQYF.

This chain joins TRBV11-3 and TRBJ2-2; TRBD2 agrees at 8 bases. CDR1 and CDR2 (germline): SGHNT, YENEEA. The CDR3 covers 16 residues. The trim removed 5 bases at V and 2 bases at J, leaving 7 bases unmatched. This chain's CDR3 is CASSNRGGINTGELFF. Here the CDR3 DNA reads TGTGCCAGCAGCAACCGGGGGGGGATAAACACCGGGGAGCTGTTTTTT. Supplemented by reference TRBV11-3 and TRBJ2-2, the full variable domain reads EAGVVQSPRYKIIEKKQPVAFWCNPISGHNTLYWYLQNLGQGPELLIRYENEEAVDDSQLPKDRFSAERLKGVDSTLKIQPAELGDSAVYLCASSNRGGINTGELFFGEGSRLTVL.

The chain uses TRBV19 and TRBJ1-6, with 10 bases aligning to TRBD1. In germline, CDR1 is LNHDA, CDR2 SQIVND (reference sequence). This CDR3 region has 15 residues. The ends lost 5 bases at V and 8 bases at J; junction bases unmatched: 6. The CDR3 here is CASSLWTGGDSPLHF. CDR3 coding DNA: TGTGCCAGTAGTCTATGGACAGGGGGAGATTCACCCCTCCACTTT. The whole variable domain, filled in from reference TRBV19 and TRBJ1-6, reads DGGITQSPKYLFRKEGQNVTLSCEQNLNHDAMYWYRQDPGQGLRLIYYSQIVNDFQKGDIAEGYSVSREKKESFPLTVTSAQKNPTAFYLCASSLWTGGDSPLHFGNGTRLTVT.

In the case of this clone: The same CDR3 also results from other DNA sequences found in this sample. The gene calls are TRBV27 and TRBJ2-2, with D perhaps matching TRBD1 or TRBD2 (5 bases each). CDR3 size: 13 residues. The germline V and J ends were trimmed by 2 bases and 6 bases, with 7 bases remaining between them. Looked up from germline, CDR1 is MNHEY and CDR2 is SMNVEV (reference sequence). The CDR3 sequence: CASSLGGSGELFF. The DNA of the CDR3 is TGTGCCAGCAGTTTAGGGGGATCCGGGGAGCTGTTTTTT.

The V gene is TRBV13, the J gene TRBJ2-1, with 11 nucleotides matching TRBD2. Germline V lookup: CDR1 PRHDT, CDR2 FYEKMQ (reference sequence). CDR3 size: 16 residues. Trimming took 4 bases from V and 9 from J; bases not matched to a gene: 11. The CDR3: CASSSDLSGGGGEQFF. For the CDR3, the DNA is TGTGCCAGCAGCTCCGACCTTAGCGGGGGGGGAGGTGAGCAGTTCTTC.

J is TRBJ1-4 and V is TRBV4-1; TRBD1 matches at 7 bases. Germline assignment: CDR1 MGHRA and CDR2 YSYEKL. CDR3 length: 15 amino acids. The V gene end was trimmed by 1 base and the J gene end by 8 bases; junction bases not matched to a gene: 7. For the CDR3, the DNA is TGCGCCAGCAGCCAAGGGAAGGGGGCAAAGGAAAAACTGTTTTTT. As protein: CASSQGKGAKEKLFF.

As DNA, the CDR3 is TGCGCCAGCAGCTTGGCCGTGGGCACCGGGGAGCTGTTTTTT. Its protein product is CASSLAVGTGELFF. The chain couples TRBV5-1 to TRBJ2-2; no definite D call. V was pared by 0 bases and J by 4 bases, with 7 bases between. From germline, CDR1 is SGHRS and CDR2 YFSETQ. The CDR3 totals 14 residues.

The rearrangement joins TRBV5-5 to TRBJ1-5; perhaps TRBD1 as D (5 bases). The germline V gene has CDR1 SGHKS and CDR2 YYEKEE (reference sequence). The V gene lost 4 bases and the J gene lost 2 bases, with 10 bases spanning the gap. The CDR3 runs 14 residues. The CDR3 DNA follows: TGTGCCAGCAGCCCAGACAGCCGCAATCAGCCCCAGCATTTT. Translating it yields CASSPDSRNQPQHF.

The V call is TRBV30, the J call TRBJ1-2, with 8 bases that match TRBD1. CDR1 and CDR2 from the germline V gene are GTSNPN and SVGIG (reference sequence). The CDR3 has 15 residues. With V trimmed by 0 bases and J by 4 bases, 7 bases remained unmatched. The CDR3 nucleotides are TGTGCCTGGAGTGTACCCGAGACAGGGGCCTATGGCTACACCTTC. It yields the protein CAWSVPETGAYGYTF.

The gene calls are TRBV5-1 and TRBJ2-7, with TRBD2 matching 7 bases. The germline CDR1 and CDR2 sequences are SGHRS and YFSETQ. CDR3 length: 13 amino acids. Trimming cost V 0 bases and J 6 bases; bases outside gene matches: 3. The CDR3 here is CASSLEGRGEQYF. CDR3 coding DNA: TGCGCCAGCAGCTTGGAGGGGAGGGGCGAGCAGTACTTC.

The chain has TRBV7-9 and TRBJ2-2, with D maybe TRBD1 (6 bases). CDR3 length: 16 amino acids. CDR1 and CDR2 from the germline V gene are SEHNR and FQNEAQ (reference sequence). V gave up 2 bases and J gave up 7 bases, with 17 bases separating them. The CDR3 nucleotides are TGTGCCAGCAGCTTACTCCCAGGGGATCTGGTCGGGGAGCTGTTTTTT. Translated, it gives CASSLLPGDLVGELFF.

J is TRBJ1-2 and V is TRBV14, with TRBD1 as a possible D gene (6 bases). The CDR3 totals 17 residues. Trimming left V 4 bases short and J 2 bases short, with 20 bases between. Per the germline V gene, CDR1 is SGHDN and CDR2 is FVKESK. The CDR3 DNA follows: TGTGCCAGCAGCCGGGCCATTGGACAGCTAATCAACTATGGCTACACCTTC. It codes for CASSRAIGQLINYGYTF.

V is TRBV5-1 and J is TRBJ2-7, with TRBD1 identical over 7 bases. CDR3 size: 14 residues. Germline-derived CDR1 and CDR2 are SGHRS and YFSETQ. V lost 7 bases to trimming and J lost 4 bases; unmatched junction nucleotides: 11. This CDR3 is CASGDRVGDYEQYF. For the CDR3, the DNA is TGCGCCAGCGGCGACAGGGTGGGGGATTACGAGCAGTACTTC.